The rows below give T cell receptor beta chains drawn from one sample of a study of T cells in Graves' hyperthyroidism and ophthalmopathy. TCRdb independently ran MiXCR on the multiplex PCR reads; one entry per CDR3 protein. The data contain 400,000 to 500,000 distinct CDR3 sequences, roughly an eighth of them singletons. Material: blood. The origin of the receptors is a woman aged 18-29 years with Graves' hyperthyroidism. Each CDR3 is given with its conserved first and last residue. The size field reads once, few, many, or a class for an expanded clone.

j_call | v_call | clone_size | cdr3_length | cdr3_aa
TRBJ2-7 | TRBV20-1 | many | 14 | CSATGLAGEVEQYF
TRBJ2-7 | TRBV11-2 | many | 15 | CASSLRPTASYEQYF
TRBJ2-7 | TRBV27 | many | 13 | CASSWTEHYEQYF
TRBJ2-2 | TRBV5-1 | few | 16 | CASSGGLLRNTGELFF
TRBJ2-7 | TRBV15 | many | 13 | CATSRDVTYEQYF
TRBJ1-1 | TRBV30 | many | 13 | CAWSVTGDTEAFF
TRBJ2-7 | TRBV30 | many | 13 | CACRTGARYEQYF
TRBJ2-4 | TRBV20-1 | few | 15 | CSARDIGVAKNIQYF
TRBJ1-4 | TRBV2 | many | 15 | CASRASGTANEKLFF
TRBJ2-5 | TRBV20-1 | many | 13 | CSARPADQETQYF
TRBJ1-1 | TRBV25-1 | few | 14 | CASRRDKPNTEAFF
TRBJ2-3 | TRBV30 | many | 16 | CAWSQGLAGGRDTQYF